This T cell receptor (beta chain) was observed in a study of blood T cell repertoires in COVID-19. Across the whole study: T cells, B-cell-depleted T cells, or PBMCs provided the cDNA or gDNA that served as material.

Using immunoSEQ multiplex PCR, the repertoire was profiled, and TCRdb retains in-frame clones only, with some absent. Of some 180,000 clones listed, around four fifths are singletons. The sequenced material came from peripheral blood. The receptor comes from a woman aged 80 or over with acute or convalescent COVID-19.

The CDR3 DNA reads TGCGCCAGCAGCTTTGTCGGGGGACGCGCGAAAGCCTACGAGCAGTACTTC. It encodes CASSFVGGRAKAYEQYF. V gene TRBV5-1 combines with J gene TRBJ2-7; tentative D call: TRBD2 (6 bases). With 2 bases removed from V and 2 bases from J, the gap between germline ends came to 20 bases. From germline, CDR1 is SGHRS and CDR2 YFSETQ. The CDR3 spans 17 residues.